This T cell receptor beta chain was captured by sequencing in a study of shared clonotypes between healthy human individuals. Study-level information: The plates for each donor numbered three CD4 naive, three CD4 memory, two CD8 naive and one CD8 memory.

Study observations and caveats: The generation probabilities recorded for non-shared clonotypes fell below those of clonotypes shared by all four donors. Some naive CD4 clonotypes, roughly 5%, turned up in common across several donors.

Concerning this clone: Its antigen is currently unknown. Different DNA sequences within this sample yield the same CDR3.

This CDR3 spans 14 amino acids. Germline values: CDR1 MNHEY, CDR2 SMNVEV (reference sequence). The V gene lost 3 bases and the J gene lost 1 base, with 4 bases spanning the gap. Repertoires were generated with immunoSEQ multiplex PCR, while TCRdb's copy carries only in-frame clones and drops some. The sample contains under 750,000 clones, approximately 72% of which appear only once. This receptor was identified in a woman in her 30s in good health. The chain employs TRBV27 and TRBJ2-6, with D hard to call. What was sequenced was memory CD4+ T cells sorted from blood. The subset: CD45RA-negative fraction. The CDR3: CASSFSSGANVLTF. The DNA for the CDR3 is TGTGCCAGCAGTTTCTCGTCTGGGGCCAACGTCCTGACTTTC.